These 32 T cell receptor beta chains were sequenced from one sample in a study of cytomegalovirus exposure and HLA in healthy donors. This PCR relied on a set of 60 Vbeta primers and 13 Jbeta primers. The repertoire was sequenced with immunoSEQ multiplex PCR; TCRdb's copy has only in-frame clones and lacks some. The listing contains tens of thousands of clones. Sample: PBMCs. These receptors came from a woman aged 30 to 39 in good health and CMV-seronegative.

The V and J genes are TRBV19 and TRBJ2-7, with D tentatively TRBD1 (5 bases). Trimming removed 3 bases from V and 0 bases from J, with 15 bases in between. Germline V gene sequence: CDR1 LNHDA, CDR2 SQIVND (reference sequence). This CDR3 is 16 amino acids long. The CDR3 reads CASSMGLVVSSYEQYF. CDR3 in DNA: TGTGCCAGTAGTATGGGGCTAGTGGTAAGCTCCTACGAGCAGTACTTC.

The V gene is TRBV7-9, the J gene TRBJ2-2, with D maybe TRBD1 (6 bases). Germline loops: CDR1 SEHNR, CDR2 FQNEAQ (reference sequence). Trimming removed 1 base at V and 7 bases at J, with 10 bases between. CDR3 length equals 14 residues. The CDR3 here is CASSLDRANGELFF. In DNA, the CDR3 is TGTGCCAGCAGCTTAGACAGGGCCAACGGGGAGCTGTTTTTT.

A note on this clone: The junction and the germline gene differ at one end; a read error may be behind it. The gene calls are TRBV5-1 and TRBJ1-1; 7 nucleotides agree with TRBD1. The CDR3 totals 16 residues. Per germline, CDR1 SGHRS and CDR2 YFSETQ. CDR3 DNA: TGCGCCAGCAGTTCAAGTCGGACAGGACAGAACACTGAAGATTTCTTT. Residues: CASSSSRTGQNTEDFF. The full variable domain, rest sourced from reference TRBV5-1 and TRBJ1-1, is KAGVTQTPRYLIKTRGQQVTLSCSPISGHRSVSWYQQTPGQGLQFLFEYFSETQRNKGNFPGRFSGRQFSNSRSEMNVSTLELGDSALYLCASSSSRTGQNTEDFFGQGTRLTVV.

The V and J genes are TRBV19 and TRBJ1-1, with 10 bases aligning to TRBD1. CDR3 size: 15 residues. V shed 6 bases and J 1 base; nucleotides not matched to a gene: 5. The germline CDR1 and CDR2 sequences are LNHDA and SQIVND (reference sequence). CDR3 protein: CASRDRGQRNTEAFF. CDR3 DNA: TGTGCCAGTAGAGACAGGGGGCAGAGGAACACTGAAGCTTTCTTT. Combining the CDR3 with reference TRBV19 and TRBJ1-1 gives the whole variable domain DGGITQSPKYLFRKEGQNVTLSCEQNLNHDAMYWYRQDPGQGLRLIYYSQIVNDFQKGDIAEGYSVSREKKESFPLTVTSAQKNPTAFYLCASRDRGQRNTEAFFGQGTRLTVV.

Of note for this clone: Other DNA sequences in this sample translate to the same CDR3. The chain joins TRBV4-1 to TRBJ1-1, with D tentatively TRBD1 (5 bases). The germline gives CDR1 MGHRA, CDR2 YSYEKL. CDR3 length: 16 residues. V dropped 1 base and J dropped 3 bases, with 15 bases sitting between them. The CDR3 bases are TGCGCCAGCAGCCAAGGGGGCGGCCGGAGACACACTGAAGCTTTCTTT. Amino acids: CASSQGGGRRHTEAFF.

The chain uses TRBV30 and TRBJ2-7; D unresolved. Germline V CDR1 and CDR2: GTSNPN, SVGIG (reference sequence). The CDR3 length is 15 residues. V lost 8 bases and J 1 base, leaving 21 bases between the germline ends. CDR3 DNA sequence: TGTGCCGGGAACCTAAAGACGGAGATTTCCTACGAGCAGTACTTC. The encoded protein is CAGNLKTEISYEQYF. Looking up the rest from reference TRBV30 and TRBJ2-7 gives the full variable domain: SQTIHQWPATLVQPVGSPLSLECTVEGTSNPNLYWYRQAAGRGLQLLFYSVGIGQISSEVPQNLSASRPQDRQFILSSKKLLLSDSGFYLCAGNLKTEISYEQYFGPGTRLTVT.

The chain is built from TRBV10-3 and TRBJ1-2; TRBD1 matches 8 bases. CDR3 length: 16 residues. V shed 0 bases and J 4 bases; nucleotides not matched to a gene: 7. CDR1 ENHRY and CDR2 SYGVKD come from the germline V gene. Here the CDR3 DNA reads TGTGCCATCAGTGAGTCGGGAGGGGACAGGTCCTATGGCTACACCTTC. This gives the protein CAISESGGDRSYGYTF.

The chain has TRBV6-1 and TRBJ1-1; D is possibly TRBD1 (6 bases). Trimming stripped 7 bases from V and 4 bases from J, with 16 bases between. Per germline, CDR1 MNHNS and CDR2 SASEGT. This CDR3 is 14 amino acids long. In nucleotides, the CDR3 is TGTGCCAGCACCCACCGGACAGACGCCACTGAAGCTTTCTTT. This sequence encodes CASTHRTDATEAFF.

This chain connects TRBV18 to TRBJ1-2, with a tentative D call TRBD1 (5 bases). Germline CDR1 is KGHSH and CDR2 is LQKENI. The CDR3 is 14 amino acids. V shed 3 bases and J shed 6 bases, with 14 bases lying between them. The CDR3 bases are TGTGCCAGCTCACCTTATATTGAGACAGATGGCTACACCTTC. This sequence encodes CASSPYIETDGYTF.

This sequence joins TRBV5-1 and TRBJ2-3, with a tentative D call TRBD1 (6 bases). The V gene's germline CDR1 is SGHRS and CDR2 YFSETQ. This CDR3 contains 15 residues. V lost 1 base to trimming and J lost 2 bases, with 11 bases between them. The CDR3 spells CASSLRQGNTDTQYF. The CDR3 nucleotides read TGCGCCAGCAGCTTGAGGCAGGGGAACACAGATACGCAGTATTTT.

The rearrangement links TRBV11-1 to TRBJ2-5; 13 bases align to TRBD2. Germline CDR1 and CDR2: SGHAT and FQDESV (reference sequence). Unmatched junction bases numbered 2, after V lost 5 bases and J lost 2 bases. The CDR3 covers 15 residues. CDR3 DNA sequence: TGTGCCAGCAGCAAACTAGCGGGAGGGCAAGAGACCCAGTACTTC. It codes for CASSKLAGGQETQYF.

CDR3 residues: CAWATGILYEQYF. CDR3 nucleotide sequence: TGTGCCTGGGCGACAGGGATCCTCTACGAGCAGTACTTC. The chain joins TRBV30 to TRBJ2-7, with TRBD1 matching 7 bases. J lost 3 bases, V lost 5 bases, and 7 bases had no gene match. Germline CDR1 reads GTSNPN; CDR2 reads SVGIG (reference sequence). The CDR3 runs 13 residues. Supplemented by reference TRBV30 and TRBJ2-7, the full variable domain reads SQTIHQWPATLVQPVGSPLSLECTVEGTSNPNLYWYRQAAGRGLQLLFYSVGIGQISSEVPQNLSASRPQDRQFILSSKKLLLSDSGFYLCAWATGILYEQYFGPGTRLTVT.

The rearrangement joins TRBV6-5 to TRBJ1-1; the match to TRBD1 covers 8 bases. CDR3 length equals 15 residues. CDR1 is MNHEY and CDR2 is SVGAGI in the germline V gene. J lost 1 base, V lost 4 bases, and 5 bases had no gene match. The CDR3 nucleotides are TGTGCCAGCAGTTGGACAGGGCTGGGGAACACTGAAGCTTTCTTT. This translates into CASSWTGLGNTEAFF.

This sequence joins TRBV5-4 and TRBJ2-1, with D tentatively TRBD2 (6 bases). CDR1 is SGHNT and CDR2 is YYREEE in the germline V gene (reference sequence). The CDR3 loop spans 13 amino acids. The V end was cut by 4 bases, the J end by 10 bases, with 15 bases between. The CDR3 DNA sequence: TGTGCCAGCAGCCCCTGGAGGGTAGAGGAGCAGTTCTTC. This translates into CASSPWRVEEQFF.

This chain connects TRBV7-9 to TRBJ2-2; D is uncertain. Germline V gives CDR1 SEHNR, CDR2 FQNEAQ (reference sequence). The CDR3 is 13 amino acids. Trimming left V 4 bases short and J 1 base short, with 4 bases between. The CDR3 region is CASSSVNTGELFF. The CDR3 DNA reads TGTGCCAGCAGCTCGGTGAACACCGGGGAGCTGTTTTTT.

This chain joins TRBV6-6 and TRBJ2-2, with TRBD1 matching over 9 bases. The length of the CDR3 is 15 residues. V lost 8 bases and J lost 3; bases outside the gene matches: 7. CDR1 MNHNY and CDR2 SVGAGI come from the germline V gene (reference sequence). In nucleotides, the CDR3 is TGTGCCAGCCAAAAATGGACAGGGGACACCGGGGAGCTGTTTTTT. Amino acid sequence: CASQKWTGDTGELFF.

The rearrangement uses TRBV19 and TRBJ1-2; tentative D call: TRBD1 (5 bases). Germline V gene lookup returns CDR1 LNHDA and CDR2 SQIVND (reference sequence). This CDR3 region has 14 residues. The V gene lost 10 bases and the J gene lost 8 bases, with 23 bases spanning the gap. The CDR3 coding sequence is TGTGCCACCCAGGGTGATTTTCTCAGCGGGGGCTACACCTTC. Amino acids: CATQGDFLSGGYTF. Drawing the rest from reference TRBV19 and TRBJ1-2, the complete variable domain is DGGITQSPKYLFRKEGQNVTLSCEQNLNHDAMYWYRQDPGQGLRLIYYSQIVNDFQKGDIAEGYSVSREKKESFPLTVTSAQKNPTAFYLCATQGDFLSGGYTFGSGTRLTVV.

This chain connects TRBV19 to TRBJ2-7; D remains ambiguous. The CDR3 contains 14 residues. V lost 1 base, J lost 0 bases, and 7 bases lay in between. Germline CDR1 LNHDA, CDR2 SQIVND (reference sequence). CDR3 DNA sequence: TGTGCCAGTAGTATAGGACACGGCTCCTACGAGCAGTACTTC. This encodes CASSIGHGSYEQYF.

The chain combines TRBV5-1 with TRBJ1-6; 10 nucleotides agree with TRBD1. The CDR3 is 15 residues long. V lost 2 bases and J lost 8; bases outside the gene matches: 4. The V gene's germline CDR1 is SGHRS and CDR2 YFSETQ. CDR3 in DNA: TGCGCCAGCAGCTTAGCGGGGACAGGGGATTCACCCCTCCACTTT. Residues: CASSLAGTGDSPLHF.

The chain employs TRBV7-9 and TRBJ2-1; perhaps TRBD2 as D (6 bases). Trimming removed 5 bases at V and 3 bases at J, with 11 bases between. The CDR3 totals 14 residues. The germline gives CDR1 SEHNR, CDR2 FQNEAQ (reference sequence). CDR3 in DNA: TGTGCCAGCAGCAAACGGGGGTTCTACAATGAGCAGTTCTTC. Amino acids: CASSKRGFYNEQFF.

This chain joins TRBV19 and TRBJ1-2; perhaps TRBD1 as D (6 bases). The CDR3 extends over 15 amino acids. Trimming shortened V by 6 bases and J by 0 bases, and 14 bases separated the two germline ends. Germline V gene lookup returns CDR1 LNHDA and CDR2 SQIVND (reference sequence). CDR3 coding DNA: TGTGCCAGTAGAGCGACAGGTGGGTCTAACTATGGCTACACCTTC. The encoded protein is CASRATGGSNYGYTF.

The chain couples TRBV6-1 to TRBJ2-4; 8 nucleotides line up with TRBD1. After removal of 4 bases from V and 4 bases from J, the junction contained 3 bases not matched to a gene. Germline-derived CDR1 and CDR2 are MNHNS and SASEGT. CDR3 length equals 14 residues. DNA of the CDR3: TGTGCCAGCAGTGGGACAGGGCGAAAAAACATTCAGTACTTC. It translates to CASSGTGRKNIQYF.

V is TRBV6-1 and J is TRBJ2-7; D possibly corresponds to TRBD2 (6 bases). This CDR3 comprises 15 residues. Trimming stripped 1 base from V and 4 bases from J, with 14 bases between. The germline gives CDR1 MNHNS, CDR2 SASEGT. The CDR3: CASSEGGTLQYEQYF. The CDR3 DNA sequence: TGTGCCAGCAGTGAAGGGGGGACTCTTCAATACGAGCAGTACTTC.

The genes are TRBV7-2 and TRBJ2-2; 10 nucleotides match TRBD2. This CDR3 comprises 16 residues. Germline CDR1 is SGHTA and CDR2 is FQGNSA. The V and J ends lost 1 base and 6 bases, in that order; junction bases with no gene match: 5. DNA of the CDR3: TGTGCCAGCAGCTTAGTGAGCGGGGGGGCGGCCGGGGAGCTGTTTTTT. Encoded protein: CASSLVSGGAAGELFF.

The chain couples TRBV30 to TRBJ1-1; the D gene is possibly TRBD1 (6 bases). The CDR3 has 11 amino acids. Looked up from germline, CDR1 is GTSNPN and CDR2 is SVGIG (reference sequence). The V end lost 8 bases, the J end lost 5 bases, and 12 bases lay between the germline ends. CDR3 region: CAGGGGTEAFF. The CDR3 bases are TGTGCCGGAGGGGGGGGGACTGAAGCTTTCTTT.

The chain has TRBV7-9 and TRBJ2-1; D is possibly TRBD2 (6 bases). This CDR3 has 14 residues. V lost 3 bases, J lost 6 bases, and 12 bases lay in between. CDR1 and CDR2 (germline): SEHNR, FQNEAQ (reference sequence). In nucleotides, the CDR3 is TGTGCCAGCAGCTTCGGGAGCGGAGGCAATGAGCAGTTCTTC. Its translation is CASSFGSGGNEQFF.

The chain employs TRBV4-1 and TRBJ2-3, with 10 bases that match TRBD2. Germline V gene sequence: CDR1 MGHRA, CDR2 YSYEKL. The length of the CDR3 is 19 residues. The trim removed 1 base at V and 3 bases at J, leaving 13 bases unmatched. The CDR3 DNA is TGCGCCAGCAGCCAAGGGTCAGCGGGAGGGCCCATTGGAACAGATACGCAGTATTTT. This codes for CASSQGSAGGPIGTDTQYF.

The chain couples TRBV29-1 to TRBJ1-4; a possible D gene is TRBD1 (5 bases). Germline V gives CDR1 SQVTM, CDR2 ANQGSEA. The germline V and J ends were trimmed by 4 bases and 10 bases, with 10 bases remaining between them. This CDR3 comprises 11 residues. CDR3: CSVATGGKLFF. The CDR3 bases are TGCAGCGTTGCCACCGGGGGAAAACTGTTTTTT.

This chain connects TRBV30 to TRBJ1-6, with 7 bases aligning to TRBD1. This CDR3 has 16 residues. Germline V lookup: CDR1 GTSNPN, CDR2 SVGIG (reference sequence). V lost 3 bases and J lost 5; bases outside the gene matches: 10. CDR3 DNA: TGTGCCTGGAGCACGGGACAGAGACTTGATAATTCACCCCTCCACTTT. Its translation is CAWSTGQRLDNSPLHF.

CDR3 region: CSVAEGSGWETQYF. The CDR3 nucleotides are TGCAGCGTGGCCGAAGGGTCGGGGTGGGAGACCCAGTACTTC. The rearrangement uses TRBV29-1 and TRBJ2-5; possibly TRBD2 for D (5 bases). This CDR3 has 14 residues. Germline assignment: CDR1 SQVTM and CDR2 ANQGSEA. The V end lost 6 bases, the J end lost 5 bases, and 19 bases lay between the germline ends.

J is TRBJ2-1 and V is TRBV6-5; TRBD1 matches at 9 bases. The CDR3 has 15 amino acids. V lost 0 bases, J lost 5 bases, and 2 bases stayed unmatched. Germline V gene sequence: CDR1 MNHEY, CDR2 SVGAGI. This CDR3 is CASSYSGQGHNEQFF. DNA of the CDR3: TGTGCCAGCAGTTACTCGGGACAGGGACACAATGAGCAGTTCTTC.

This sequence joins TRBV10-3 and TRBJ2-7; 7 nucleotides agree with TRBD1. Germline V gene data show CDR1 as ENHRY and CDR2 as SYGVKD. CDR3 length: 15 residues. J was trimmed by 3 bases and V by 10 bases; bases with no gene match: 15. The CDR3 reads CATAPGGQGDYEQYF. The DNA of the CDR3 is TGTGCCACCGCCCCAGGTGGGCAGGGGGACTACGAGCAGTACTTC.